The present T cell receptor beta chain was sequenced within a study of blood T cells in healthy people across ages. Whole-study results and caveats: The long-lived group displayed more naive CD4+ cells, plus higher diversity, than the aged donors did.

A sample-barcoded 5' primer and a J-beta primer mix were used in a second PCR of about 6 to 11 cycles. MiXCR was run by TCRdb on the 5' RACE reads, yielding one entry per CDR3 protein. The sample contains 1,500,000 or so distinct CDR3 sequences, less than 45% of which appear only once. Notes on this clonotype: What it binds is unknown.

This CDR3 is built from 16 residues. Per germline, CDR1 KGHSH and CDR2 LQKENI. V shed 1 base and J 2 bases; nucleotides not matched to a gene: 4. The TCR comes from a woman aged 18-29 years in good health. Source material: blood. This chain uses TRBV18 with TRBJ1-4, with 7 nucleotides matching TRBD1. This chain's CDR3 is CASSPLQGGTNEKLFF. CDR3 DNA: TGTGCCAGCTCACCACTCCAGGGGGGCACTAATGAAAAACTGTTTTTT.